This T cell receptor beta chain was captured by sequencing in a study of T cells in Graves' hyperthyroidism and ophthalmopathy. This clonotype was found many times. Trimming removed 3 bases from V and 5 bases from J; junction bases left unmatched: 3. The CDR3 has 15 amino acids. Per the germline V gene, CDR1 is MDHEN and CDR2 is SYDVKM. Researchers took RNA transcripts and amplified the TCR beta CDR3 regions from them. An initial round of RT-PCR targeting the TCR CDR3 relied on the HTBI primer set. TCRdb fed the multiplex PCR reads into MiXCR, producing one record per CDR3 protein. The sample holds a few hundred thousand distinct CDR3 sequences, roughly 14% seen once.

The chain employs TRBV28 and TRBJ2-2; TRBD1 agrees at 10 bases. The TCR sequence derives from a woman aged 25-40 years with Graves' hyperthyroidism. The sample comprised blood. DNA for the CDR3: TGTGCCAGCAGTTTGACAGGGGGCGCGACCGGGGAGCTGTTTTTT. Translation: CASSLTGGATGELFF.